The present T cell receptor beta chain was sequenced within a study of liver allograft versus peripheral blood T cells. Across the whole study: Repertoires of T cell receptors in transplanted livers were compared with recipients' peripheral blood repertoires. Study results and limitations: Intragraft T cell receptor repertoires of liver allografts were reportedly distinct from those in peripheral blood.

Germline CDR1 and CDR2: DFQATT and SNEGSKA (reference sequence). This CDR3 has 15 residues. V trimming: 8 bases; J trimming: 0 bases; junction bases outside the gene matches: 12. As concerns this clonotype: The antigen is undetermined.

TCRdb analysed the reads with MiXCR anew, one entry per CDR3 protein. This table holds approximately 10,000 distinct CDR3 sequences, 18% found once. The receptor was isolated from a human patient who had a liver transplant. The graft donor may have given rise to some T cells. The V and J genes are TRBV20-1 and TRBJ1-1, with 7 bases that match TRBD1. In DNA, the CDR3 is TGCAGTCCTAAAGAAGGGGGCGCGGTGAACACTGAAGCTTTCTTT. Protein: CSPKEGGAVNTEAFF.